This T cell receptor beta chain is drawn from a study of shared clonotypes between healthy human individuals. Study background: The study enrolled two women and three men aged 18 to 49. Researchers assigned three CD4 naive, three CD4 memory, two CD8 naive and one CD8 memory plate to each donor. Findings and caveats of the study: Naive subsets usually exceeded memory subsets in estimated richness.

A remark on this clone: Its specificity is unknown.

Data came from immunoSEQ multiplex PCR; TCRdb stores just in-frame clones and leaves some out. The data hold around 1.6 million clones, with about 98% observed a single time. The germline V gene encodes CDR1 LNHDA and CDR2 SQIVND (reference sequence). The CDR3 is 16 residues long. Trimming took 7 bases from V and 4 from J; bases not matched to a gene: 10. Nashville, Tennessee was home to all donors, who were Caucasian adults. The chain employs TRBV19 and TRBJ1-2, with 12 bases fitting TRBD1. This receptor was obtained from a man aged 25 to 45 in good health. The sequenced sample was naive CD4+ T cells sorted from blood. The sample's subset: CD45RA+ positively selected. In DNA form, the CDR3 reads TGTGCCAGTACTAACACCGGGACAGGGGGCCTCTATGGCTACACCTTC. Translation: CASTNTGTGGLYGYTF. The full variable domain, completed using reference TRBV19 and TRBJ1-2, is DGGITQSPKYLFRKEGQNVTLSCEQNLNHDAMYWYRQDPGQGLRLIYYSQIVNDFQKGDIAEGYSVSREKKESFPLTVTSAQKNPTAFYLCASTNTGTGGLYGYTFGSGTRLTVV.